The rows below give T cell receptor beta chains drawn from one sample of a study of cytomegalovirus exposure and HLA in healthy donors. Method: immunoSEQ multiplex PCR; TCRdb's copy keeps in-frame clones and lacks some. The sample holds 150,000 to 200,000 clones, roughly four fifths seen once. Sequenced material: PBMCs. These receptors were taken from a man aged 25-45 years in good health and CMV-seronegative. The CDR3 runs from the conserved cysteine through the conserved F or W. The order of the fields is CDR3 DNA, CDR3 protein, V gene, J gene, D gene, clone size. The D gene is left open where the match is weak. Only part of the rows carry a size: once, few, many, or a class if the clone is expanded.

TGTGCCAGCACCCGCAGCGGGAGCTCCTACAATGAGCAGTTCTTC,CASTRSGSSYNEQFF,TRBV9,TRBJ2-1,TRBD2,NA
TGTGCCTGGAGTGTACGAATGGGCGACACTGAAGCTTTCTTT,CAWSVRMGDTEAFF,TRBV30,TRBJ1-1,NA,NA
TGTGCCTGGAGTGTGGGCAGGGGGCATAATTCACCCCTCCACTTT,CAWSVGRGHNSPLHF,TRBV30,TRBJ1-6,TRBD1,NA
TGTGCCAGCAGCCTGAACAGGGAACGTGGCTACACCTTC,CASSLNRERGYTF,TRBV14,TRBJ1-2,NA,NA
TGTGCCAGCGGGACTACTAATGAGCAGTTCTTC,CASGTTNEQFF,TRBV2,TRBJ2-1,TRBD2,few
TGTGCCAGCAGTCTTTCAGGGGAATCCAATCAGCCCCAGCATTTT,CASSLSGESNQPQHF,TRBV27,TRBJ1-5,NA,once
TGTGCCAGCAGGACAGGCCCCTACGAGCAGTACTTC,CASRTGPYEQYF,TRBV6-1,TRBJ2-7,NA,NA
TGCGCCAGCAGCCTTAGACAGGATAGCAATCAGCCCCAGCATTTT,CASSLRQDSNQPQHF,TRBV4-1,TRBJ1-5,NA,NA
TGTGCCAGTAGTATATCTTCTCCCCGGCAGGGGGCGGTGTTGCGTGAAGCTTTCTTT,CASSISSPRQGAVLREAFF,TRBV19,TRBJ1-1,TRBD1,NA
TGTGCCAGCAGGCAACAGGGAGGACTAGATGAAAAACTGTTTTTT,CASRQQGGLDEKLFF,TRBV7-9,TRBJ1-4,NA,few
TGTGCCAGCACGGGGCAGGGGCGAGGGCAGCCCCAGCATTTT,CASTGQGRGQPQHF,TRBV2,TRBJ1-5,NA,NA
TGTGCCAGCTCACCACTCCCGGGGACAGGGTCGCACAAATCTGGGGCCAACGTCCTGACTTTC,CASSPLPGTGSHKSGANVLTF,TRBV18,TRBJ2-6,TRBD1,once
TGTGCCAGCAGTCGACAGGGTATACACGAGCAGTACTTC,CASSRQGIHEQYF,TRBV11-3,TRBJ2-7,TRBD1,NA
TGTGCCAGCAGCTTCCAGGACACCTACGAGCAGTACTTC,CASSFQDTYEQYF,TRBV11-2,TRBJ2-7,NA,NA
TGTGCCAGCTCCGAGACTAGCGGGAGTAGCCTAGAGCAGTACTTC,CASSETSGSSLEQYF,TRBV11-1,TRBJ2-7,TRBD2,NA
TGTGCCAGCAGCTTAGGGGACAGGGCGGGAGGCTACACCTTC,CASSLGDRAGGYTF,TRBV13,TRBJ1-2,TRBD1,few
TGTGCCAGCAGTTTAAAAACCCCGGGACAGGGGGCAGCAACTAATGAAAAACTGTTTTTT,CASSLKTPGQGAATNEKLFF,TRBV27,TRBJ1-4,TRBD1,NA
TGTGCCAGTAGTATGCGCGGGGGGGGCTACACCTTC,CASSMRGGGYTF,TRBV19,TRBJ1-2,NA,few
TGTGCCAGCAGTTGGGGGCCCGGAAACACCATATATTTT,CASSWGPGNTIYF,TRBV27,TRBJ1-3,NA,NA
TGTGCCAGCAGCTCCAACAGGGGGCAGGGCAATGAGCAGTTCTTC,CASSSNRGQGNEQFF,TRBV11-3,TRBJ2-1,TRBD1,NA
TGTGCCAGCAGCCAAGGGAGGGACACCAATCAGCCCCAGCATTTT,CASSQGRDTNQPQHF,TRBV16,TRBJ1-5,NA,NA
TGTGCCAGCAGCTTTCATACGGGACAGGGGCTCTACGAGCAGTACTTC,CASSFHTGQGLYEQYF,TRBV11-2,TRBJ2-7,TRBD1,few
TGTGCCAGTAGTATGGTTCGAGGGGAGACCCAGTACTTC,CASSMVRGETQYF,TRBV19,TRBJ2-5,NA,NA
TGTGCCAGCAGCTTGCCCGGGACAGGCACAGATACGCAGTATTTT,CASSLPGTGTDTQYF,TRBV5-4,TRBJ2-3,TRBD1,NA
TGTGCCAGCGAGGAGAGGGCGCGGTTCTTC,CASEERARFF,TRBV7-9,TRBJ2-1,NA,NA
TGTGCCAGCAGCCCCAGCGGGGGTAGATCCTACGAGCAGTACTTC,CASSPSGGRSYEQYF,TRBV5-4,TRBJ2-7,TRBD2,NA
TGTGCCAGCAGCCAAATACCTGACAGGTCGAACACTGAAGCTTTCTTT,CASSQIPDRSNTEAFF,TRBV5-5,TRBJ1-1,NA,NA
TGTGCCAGCAGGTCGTGGGGAGGGATCAATGAGCAGTTCTTC,CASRSWGGINEQFF,TRBV2,TRBJ2-1,TRBD2,NA
TGTGCCAGCAGATCCGCGGTCGAGCAGTTCTTC,CASRSAVEQFF,TRBV28,TRBJ2-1,NA,NA
TGCAGTGCTAGAGTACAGTACGAGCAGTACTTC,CSARVQYEQYF,TRBV20-1,TRBJ2-7,NA,few